This T cell receptor (beta chain) emerged from a study of blood T cell repertoires in COVID-19. Study-level information: Samples taken during acute and convalescent COVID-19 were collected in the United States, Italy and Spain. PBMCs, B-cell-depleted T cells, or T cells were the source of the cDNA or gDNA that made up the material.

V shed 2 bases and J shed 2 bases, with 6 bases lying between them. The CDR3 runs 13 residues. The V gene's germline CDR1 is LGHDT and CDR2 YNNKEL (reference sequence). Original processing notes: Amplification with reference gene primers provided the estimates of nucleated cell counts. Generated by immunoSEQ multiplex PCR, the TCRdb table keeps only in-frame clones and is missing some. V and J calls and clone size come straight from that table; D and trimming were deduced from the DNA. The table lists around 140,000 clones, approximately 88% of them singletons. This clone has more than one count but fewer than ten.

The origin of this receptor is a man between 60 and 70 years old with acute or convalescent COVID-19. This chain uses TRBV3-1 (or the pseudogene TRBV3-2) with TRBJ1-1; D gene unclear. Sample: peripheral blood. CDR3 in DNA: TGTGCCAGCAGCCAAACAGCCAACACTGAAGCTTTCTTT. It encodes CASSQTANTEAFF.